These T cell receptor beta chains were read from a single sample in a study of early stage breast cancer tumors. Repertoires were generated with immunoSEQ multiplex PCR, while TCRdb's copy carries only in-frame clones and drops some. The data hold tens of thousands of clones, with around two thirds observed a single time. The specimen sequenced was blood. These TCRs come from a person aged 45-60 years with breast cancer. Each CDR3 is given with its conserved first and last residue. D genes are given only for firm matches. The size field is filled for only some rows; it gives once, few, many or a size class.

J gene,D gene,V gene,clone size,CDR3 protein,CDR3 DNA
TRBJ1-1,TRBD1,TRBV18,-,CASSPRDRDTEAFF,TGTGCCAGCTCACCGAGGGACAGGGACACTGAAGCTTTCTTT
TRBJ1-5,TRBD1,TRBV27,-,CASSRGQGQPQHF,TGTGCCAGCAGTAGGGGACAGGGGCAGCCCCAGCATTTT
TRBJ1-1,-,TRBV6-5,-,CASSYSRNTEAFF,TGTGCCAGCAGTTACTCCCGGAACACTGAAGCTTTCTTT
TRBJ1-1,-,TRBV7-8,few,CASSPDTEAFF,TGTGCCAGCAGCCCCGACACTGAAGCTTTCTTT
TRBJ2-7,TRBD2,TRBV5-1,-,CASSGGLAGGRGEQYF,TGCGCCAGCAGCGGGGGACTAGCGGGAGGCCGGGGCGAGCAGTACTTC
TRBJ1-5,-,TRBV27,few,CASSLGVLGSGDQPQHF,TGTGCCAGCAGTTTAGGCGTTCTAGGGAGTGGCGATCAGCCCCAGCATTTT
TRBJ2-5,-,TRBV7-6,-,CASSSHGETQYF,TGTGCCAGCAGCTCACATGGCGAGACCCAGTACTTC
TRBJ1-5,-,TRBV7-2,-,CASSTRQEQPQHF,TGTGCCAGCAGCACCCGACAGGAACAGCCCCAGCATTTT
TRBJ1-5,-,TRBV30,few,CAFQVLDQPQHF,TGTGCCTTTCAAGTACTCGATCAGCCCCAGCATTTT
TRBJ2-3,-,TRBV7-2,-,CASSLISTDTQYF,TGTGCCAGCAGCCTAATTAGCACAGATACGCAGTATTTT
TRBJ2-1,TRBD2,TRBV4-1,-,CASSRGLGDEQFF,TGCGCCAGCAGCCGGGGACTAGGTGATGAGCAGTTCTTC
TRBJ1-1,-,TRBV9,-,CASSVGPPGGTEAFF,TGTGCCAGCAGCGTAGGCCCCCCCGGAGGCACTGAAGCTTTCTTT
TRBJ1-1,-,TRBV7-3,-,CASSPETANTEAFF,TGTGCCAGCAGCCCGGAGACAGCGAACACTGAAGCTTTCTTT
TRBJ1-6,-,TRBV7-2,-,CASSLAGDSPLHF,TGTGCCAGCAGCTTAGCAGGGGATTCACCCCTCCACTTT
TRBJ2-3,TRBD1,TRBV5-4,-,CASSLAGGRDTQYF,TGTGCCAGCAGCTTAGCAGGGGGTCGGGATACGCAGTATTTT
TRBJ1-1,-,TRBV5-1,-,CASSFTGRTEAFF,TGCGCCAGCAGCTTCACAGGGAGAACTGAAGCTTTCTTT
TRBJ1-1,TRBD1,TRBV5-1,few,CASSFGTGLNTEAFF,TGCGCCAGCAGCTTCGGGACAGGGCTGAACACTGAAGCTTTCTTT
TRBJ2-3,-,TRBV11-2,-,CASSLRGSTDTQYF,TGTGCCAGCAGCTTACGGGGGAGCACAGATACGCAGTATTTT
TRBJ1-4,-,TRBV5-8,-,CASSLAGQRNEKLFF,TGTGCCAGCAGCTTGGCCGGACAGCGAAATGAAAAACTGTTTTTT
TRBJ1-2,-,TRBV4-1,medium-sized,CASSQEPRDTYGYTF,TGCGCCAGCAGCCAAGAACCCCGGGACACATATGGCTACACCTTC
TRBJ2-4,-,TRBV6-1,-,CASSLDWENIQYF,TGTGCCAGCAGCCTCGACTGGGAAAACATTCAGTACTTC
TRBJ2-5,TRBD2,TRBV9,-,CASSVGREGPHETQYF,TGTGCCAGCAGCGTAGGGCGGGAGGGCCCTCACGAGACCCAGTACTTC
TRBJ2-7,TRBD2,TRBV7-9,few,CASSPGGTGPSYEQYF,TGTGCCAGCAGCCCGGGGGGAACGGGTCCATCCTACGAGCAGTACTTC
TRBJ1-1,-,TRBV29-1,few,CSVKTVGSNTEAFF,TGCAGCGTTAAGACAGTGGGGTCGAACACTGAAGCTTTCTTT
TRBJ1-1,-,TRBV29-1,few,CSVEVGRDTEAFF,TGCAGCGTTGAAGTGGGGAGGGACACTGAAGCTTTCTTT
TRBJ2-2,TRBD2,TRBV5-1,once,CASRLTSGNTGELFF,TGCGCCAGCAGACTTACTAGCGGGAACACCGGGGAGCTGTTTTTT
TRBJ2-5,TRBD1,TRBV19,once,CASKRDRGQETQYF,TGTGCCAGTAAAAGGGACAGGGGGCAGGAGACCCAGTACTTC
TRBJ2-7,-,TRBV4-1,-,CASSQEESGYEQYF,TGCGCCAGCAGCCAGGAGGAGAGCGGCTACGAGCAGTACTTC
TRBJ1-2,-,TRBV10-3,-,CAISEKPLEGNTF,TGTGCCATCAGTGAGAAGCCCCTGGAGGGAAACACCTTC
TRBJ2-1,TRBD2,TRBV7-2,-,CASSLEGTRLFNEQFF,TGTGCCAGCAGCTTAGAGGGGACTAGGCTATTCAATGAGCAGTTCTTC
TRBJ1-3,-,TRBV7-6,-,CASSSFSAGNTIYF,TGTGCCAGCAGCTCCTTCTCCGCTGGAAACACCATATATTTT
TRBJ2-2,TRBD2,TRBV28,-,CASSLDSRLAGGLLTGELFF,TGTGCCAGCAGTCTCGATTCGCGACTAGCGGGAGGGCTCCTCACCGGGGAGCTGTTTTTT
TRBJ2-7,TRBD1,TRBV4-1,-,CASSQDRGQGASYEQYF,TGCGCCAGCAGCCAAGATCGGGGACAGGGGGCCTCCTACGAGCAGTACTTC
TRBJ1-1,-,TRBV7-6,-,CASSLSTGNTEAFF,TGTGCCAGCAGCTTATCTACAGGGAACACTGAAGCTTTCTTT
TRBJ2-3,TRBD2,TRBV19,-,CASSIELAGGTSTDTQYF,TGTGCCAGTAGTATCGAGCTAGCGGGAGGGACTAGCACAGATACGCAGTATTTT
TRBJ1-1,-,TRBV9,-,CASSARVSHTEAFF,TGTGCCAGCAGCGCCCGGGTGAGTCACACTGAAGCTTTCTTT
TRBJ2-7,-,TRBV25-1,-,CASSDTGMRQYF,TGTGCCAGCAGTGACACGGGAATGCGGCAGTACTTC
TRBJ1-2,-,TRBV10-3,-,CAISESTGQIIYGYTF,TGTGCCATCAGTGAGTCGACTGGACAGATAATCTATGGCTACACCTTC
TRBJ2-3,-,TRBV19,-,CASSIGGTGHRDTQYF,TGTGCCAGTAGTATAGGGGGGACTGGACACAGGGATACGCAGTATTTT
TRBJ2-2,-,TRBV6-5,-,CASSYTSRVGELFF,TGTGCCAGCAGTTACACTAGTCGGGTCGGGGAGCTGTTTTTT
TRBJ2-2,TRBD1,TRBV25-1,-,CASSGTGVPGVTGELFF,TGTGCCAGCAGTGGGACAGGGGTGCCCGGGGTAACCGGGGAGCTGTTTTTT
TRBJ2-6,-,TRBV29-1,few,CSVVGSGANVLTF,TGCAGCGTTGTCGGCTCTGGGGCCAACGTCCTGACTTTC
TRBJ2-1,-,TRBV7-3,-,CASSLSWVGSPNEQFF,TGTGCCAGCAGCTTAAGCTGGGTCGGGAGTCCGAATGAGCAGTTCTTC
TRBJ1-1,TRBD1,TRBV5-6,-,CASSLGDRPNTEAFF,TGTGCCAGCAGCTTGGGGGACAGACCTAACACTGAAGCTTTCTTT
TRBJ2-2,TRBD1,TRBV29-1,few,CSERGPTGELFF,TGCAGCGAGAGGGGGCCCACCGGGGAGCTGTTTTTT
TRBJ1-2,-,TRBV9,-,CASSVTPFLSQNGYTF,TGTGCCAGCAGCGTAACCCCATTCCTGTCACAGAATGGCTACACCTTC
TRBJ1-5,-,TRBV11-2,-,CASSLVDYQPQHF,TGTGCCAGCAGCTTAGTAGATTATCAGCCCCAGCATTTT
TRBJ2-1,TRBD1,TRBV29-1,-,CSVTGGHEQFF,TGCAGCGTTACAGGGGGCCATGAGCAGTTCTTC
TRBJ1-4,-,TRBV5-1,-,CASSLAPTETNEKLFF,TGCGCCAGCAGCTTGGCCCCGACAGAAACTAATGAAAAACTGTTTTTT
TRBJ2-5,TRBD2,TRBV7-3,few,CASSLGTSGAETQYF,TGTGCCAGCAGCTTAGGGACTAGTGGCGCCGAGACCCAGTACTTC
TRBJ2-5,-,TRBV2,-,CASSGNRAQETQYF,TGTGCCAGCAGTGGAAACAGGGCACAAGAGACCCAGTACTTC
TRBJ2-5,-,TRBV11-3,-,CASSLGIRGINQETQYF,TGTGCCAGCAGCTTGGGGATACGGGGGATAAACCAAGAGACCCAGTACTTC
TRBJ2-3,TRBD2,TRBV19,-,CASSMREGGDTQYF,TGTGCCAGTAGTATGCGGGAGGGGGGGGATACGCAGTATTTT
TRBJ2-3,-,TRBV11-2,few,CASSLSVTDTQYF,TGTGCCAGCAGCTTATCGGTCACAGATACGCAGTATTTT
TRBJ1-1,TRBD1,TRBV9,-,CASSAGQGVGTEAFF,TGTGCCAGCAGCGCGGGACAGGGGGTAGGAACTGAAGCTTTCTTT
TRBJ2-5,TRBD2,TRBV29-1,few,CSVRIRLAGETQYF,TGCAGCGTCCGAATCCGACTAGCGGGAGAGACCCAGTACTTC
TRBJ1-1,-,TRBV5-6,once,CASSSVDRRNTEAFF,TGTGCCAGCAGCAGCGTTGACAGGCGGAACACTGAAGCTTTCTTT
TRBJ2-2,-,TRBV9,-,CASMEGPGTGELFF,TGTGCCAGCATGGAGGGCCCTGGGACCGGGGAGCTGTTTTTT
TRBJ1-2,TRBD1,TRBV5-4,-,CASSIPGQPENYGYTF,TGTGCCAGCAGCATACCGGGACAGCCCGAAAACTATGGCTACACCTTC
TRBJ2-2,-,TRBV5-1,-,CASRVDPGLNTGELFF,TGCGCCAGCCGGGTAGATCCGGGACTGAACACCGGGGAGCTGTTTTTT